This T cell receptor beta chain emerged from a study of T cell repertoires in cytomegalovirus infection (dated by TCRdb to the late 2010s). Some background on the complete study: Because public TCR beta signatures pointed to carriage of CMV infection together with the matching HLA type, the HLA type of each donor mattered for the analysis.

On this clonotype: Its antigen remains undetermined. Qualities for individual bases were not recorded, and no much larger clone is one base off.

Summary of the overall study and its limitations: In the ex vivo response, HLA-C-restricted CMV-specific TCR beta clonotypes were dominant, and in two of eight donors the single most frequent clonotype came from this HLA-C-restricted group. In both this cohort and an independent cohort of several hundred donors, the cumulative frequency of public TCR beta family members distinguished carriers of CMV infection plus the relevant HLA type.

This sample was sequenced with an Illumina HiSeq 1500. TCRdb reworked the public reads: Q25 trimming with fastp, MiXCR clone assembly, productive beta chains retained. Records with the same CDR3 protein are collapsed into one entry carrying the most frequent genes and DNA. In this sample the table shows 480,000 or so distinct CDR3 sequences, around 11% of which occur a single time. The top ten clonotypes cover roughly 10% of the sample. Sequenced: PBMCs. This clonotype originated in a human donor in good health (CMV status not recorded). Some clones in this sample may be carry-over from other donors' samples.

The CDR3 amino acid sequence is: CASSLAQTGNTEAFF. The sequence in DNA is TGCGCCAGCAGCTTGGCCCAGACAGGGAACACTGAAGCTTTCTTT. The sequence is built from TRBV5-1 and TRBJ1-1; a weak D assignment points to TRBD1 (6 bases agree). V drops 0 bases and J drops 1 base, leaving 10 bases in between. Per the germline V gene, SGHRS is the CDR1 and YFSETQ is the CDR2. Counted from cysteine to phenylalanine, this CDR3 has 15 amino acids. The entry retains the CDR3 DNA only, 45 bases that are in frame from base 1.